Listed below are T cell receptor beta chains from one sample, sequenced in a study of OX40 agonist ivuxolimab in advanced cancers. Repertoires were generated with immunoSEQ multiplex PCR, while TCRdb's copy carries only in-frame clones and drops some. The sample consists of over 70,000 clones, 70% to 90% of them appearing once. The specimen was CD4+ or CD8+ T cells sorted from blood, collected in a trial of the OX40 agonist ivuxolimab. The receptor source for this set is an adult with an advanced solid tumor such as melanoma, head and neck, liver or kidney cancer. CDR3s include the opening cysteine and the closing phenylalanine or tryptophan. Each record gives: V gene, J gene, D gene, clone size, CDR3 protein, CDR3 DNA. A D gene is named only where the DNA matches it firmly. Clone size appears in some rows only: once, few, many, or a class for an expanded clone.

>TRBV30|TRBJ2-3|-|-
CAWSISGRTDTQYF
TGTGCCTGGAGTATATCGGGTCGCACAGATACGCAGTATTTT
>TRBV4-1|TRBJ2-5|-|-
CASSLPGPETQYF
TGCGCCAGCAGCCTGCCAGGGCCAGAGACCCAGTACTTC
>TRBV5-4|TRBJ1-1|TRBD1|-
CASSPQGGQLMNTEAFF
TGTGCCAGCAGCCCGCAGGGGGGACAGCTCATGAACACTGAAGCTTTCTTT
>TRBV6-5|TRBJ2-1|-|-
CASSNPGPYNEQFF
TGTGCCAGCAGTAATCCGGGACCTTACAATGAGCAGTTCTTC
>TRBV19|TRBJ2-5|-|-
CASSQGLAETQYF
TGTGCCAGTAGTCAGGGACTGGCCGAGACCCAGTACTTC
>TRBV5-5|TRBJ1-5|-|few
CASSLAGQFNQPQHF
TGTGCCAGCAGCTTGGCCGGACAGTTCAATCAGCCCCAGCATTTT
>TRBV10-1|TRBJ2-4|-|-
CASRRLIAKNIQYF
TGCGCCAGCAGAAGACTAATAGCCAAAAACATTCAGTACTTC
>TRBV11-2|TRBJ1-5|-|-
CASSSRWVQPQHF
TGTGCCAGCAGCTCGCGGTGGGTTCAGCCCCAGCATTTT
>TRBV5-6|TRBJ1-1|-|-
CASSLQGGTEAFF
TGTGCCAGCAGCTTGCAGGGAGGAACTGAAGCTTTCTTT
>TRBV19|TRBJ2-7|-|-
CASMGVWGEQYF
TGTGCCAGTATGGGAGTTTGGGGCGAGCAGTACTTC
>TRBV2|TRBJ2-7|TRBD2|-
CASSEPGAGGPGEQYF
TGTGCCAGCAGTGAACCGGGGGCGGGAGGGCCTGGAGAGCAGTACTTC
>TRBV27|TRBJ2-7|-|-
CASSLWERHPGEQYF
TGTGCCAGCAGTTTATGGGAGCGCCATCCTGGCGAGCAGTACTTC
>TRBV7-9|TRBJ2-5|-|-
CASSPLYKQETQYF
TGTGCCAGCAGCCCTTTGTACAAACAAGAGACCCAGTACTTC
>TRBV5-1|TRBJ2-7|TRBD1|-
CASSPQTGIGEQYF
TGCGCCAGCAGCCCCCAGACAGGGATCGGCGAGCAGTACTTC
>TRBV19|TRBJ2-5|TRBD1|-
CASRGQLETQYF
TGTGCCAGTAGGGGACAGTTAGAGACCCAGTACTTC
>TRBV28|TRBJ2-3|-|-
CASREDDTDTQYF
TGTGCCAGCAGAGAGGACGACACAGATACGCAGTATTTT
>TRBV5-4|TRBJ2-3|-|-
CASSAWGDTQYF
TGTGCCAGCAGCGCCTGGGGGGATACGCAGTATTTT
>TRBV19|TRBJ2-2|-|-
CASSINKNTGELFF
TGTGCCAGTAGTATAAACAAGAACACCGGGGAGCTGTTTTTT
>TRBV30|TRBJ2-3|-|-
CAWRNGGTDTQYF
TGTGCCTGGAGGAACGGCGGGACAGATACGCAGTATTTT
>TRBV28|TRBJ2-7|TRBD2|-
CASSLSASGRSNEQYF
TGTGCCAGCAGTTTAAGTGCTAGCGGGAGAAGTAACGAGCAGTACTTC
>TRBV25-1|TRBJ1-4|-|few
CASSRDTFLGKLFF
TGTGCCAGCAGTCGGGACACCTTTTTGGGAAAACTGTTTTTT
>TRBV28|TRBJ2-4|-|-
CASSLSGRVAKNIQYF
TGTGCCAGCAGTTTATCCGGCAGGGTGGCCAAAAACATTCAGTACTTC
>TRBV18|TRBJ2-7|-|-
CASSKSSYEQYF
TGTGCCAGCTCAAAAAGTAGCTACGAGCAGTACTTC
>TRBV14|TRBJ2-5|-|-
CASSQLEYQETQYF
TGTGCCAGCAGCCAACTCGAGTACCAAGAGACCCAGTACTTC
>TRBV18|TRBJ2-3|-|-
CASSPRLTSTDTQYF
TGTGCCAGCTCACCCCGGCTAACTAGCACAGATACGCAGTATTTT
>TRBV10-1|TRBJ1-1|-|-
CASSDNRASNTEAFF
TGCGCCAGCAGTGATAACCGGGCCTCGAACACTGAAGCTTTCTTT
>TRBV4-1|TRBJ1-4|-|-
CASSQGSGTTNEKLFF
TGCGCCAGCAGCCAAGGGTCGGGGACAACTAATGAAAAACTGTTTTTT
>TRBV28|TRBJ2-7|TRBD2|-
CASSSGGLAGDSEQYF
TGTGCCAGCAGTTCAGGCGGACTAGCGGGAGACAGCGAGCAGTACTTC
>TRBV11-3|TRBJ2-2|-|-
CASSLYLGRMGGELFF
TGTGCCAGCAGCTTGTATTTAGGGCGAATGGGCGGGGAGCTGTTTTTT
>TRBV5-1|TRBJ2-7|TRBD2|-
CASSRLAGGQYEQYF
TGCGCCAGCAGCCGACTAGCGGGAGGTCAGTACGAGCAGTACTTC
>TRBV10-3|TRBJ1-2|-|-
CAINPTGDGTVGYTF
TGTGCCATCAATCCGACGGGGGACGGGACTGTTGGCTACACCTTC
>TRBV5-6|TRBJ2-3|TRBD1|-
CASSLWDRVIADTQYF
TGTGCCAGCAGCCTGTGGGACAGGGTAATCGCAGATACGCAGTATTTT
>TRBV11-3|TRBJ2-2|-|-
CASNGAGQGANTGELFF
TGTGCCAGCAACGGGGCAGGGCAGGGCGCAAACACCGGGGAGCTGTTTTTT
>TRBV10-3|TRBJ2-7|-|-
CAISEPGVGEQYF
TGTGCCATCAGTGAGCCGGGGGTCGGCGAGCAGTACTTC
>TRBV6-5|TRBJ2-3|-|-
CASSSNTDTQYF
TGTGCCAGCAGTTCCAACACAGATACGCAGTATTTT
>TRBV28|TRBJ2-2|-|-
CASSPWVGTGPQTNTGELFF
TGTGCCAGCAGTCCCTGGGTTGGCACAGGACCTCAAACCAACACCGGGGAGCTGTTTTTT
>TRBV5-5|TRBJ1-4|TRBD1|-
CASSLVGQLNEKLFF
TGTGCCAGCAGCTTGGTGGGACAGCTGAATGAAAAACTGTTTTTT
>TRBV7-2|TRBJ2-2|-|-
CASRKVANTGELFF
TGTGCCAGCCGGAAGGTCGCGAACACCGGGGAGCTGTTTTTT
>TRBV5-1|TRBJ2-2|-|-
CASSLDGAEGAGELFF
TGCGCCAGCAGCTTGGATGGAGCGGAGGGGGCCGGGGAGCTGTTTTTT
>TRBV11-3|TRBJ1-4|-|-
CASSLEGRRGEKLFF
TGTGCCAGCAGCTTGGAGGGCAGGAGAGGCGAAAAACTGTTTTTT
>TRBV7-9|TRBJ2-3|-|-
CASSRVITDTQYF
TGTGCCAGCTCCAGGGTAATCACAGATACGCAGTATTTT
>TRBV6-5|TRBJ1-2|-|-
CASSLGPDRNYGYTF
TGTGCCAGCAGTCTCGGTCCCGACAGAAACTATGGCTACACCTTC
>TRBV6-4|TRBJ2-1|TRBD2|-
CASSILAGEGSNEQFF
TGTGCCAGCTCCATTCTAGCGGGAGAAGGCTCCAATGAGCAGTTCTTC
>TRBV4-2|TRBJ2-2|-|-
CASSQEIQGRSAGELFF
TGTGCCAGCAGCCAAGAAATTCAGGGGAGGAGCGCCGGGGAGCTGTTTTTT
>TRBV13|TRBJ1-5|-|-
CASSLGGTYQPQHF
TGTGCCAGCAGCTTAGGTGGAACGTATCAGCCCCAGCATTTT
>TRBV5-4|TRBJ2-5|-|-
CASSFGETQYF
TGTGCCAGCAGCTTCGGAGAGACCCAGTACTTC
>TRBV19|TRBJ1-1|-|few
CASSILSPLRETNTEAFF
TGTGCCAGTAGTATCTTGTCCCCCCTTCGGGAGACAAACACTGAAGCTTTCTTT
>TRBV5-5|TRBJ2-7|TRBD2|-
CASSLGTSGTYEQYF
TGTGCCAGCAGCTTAGGGACTAGCGGAACCTACGAGCAGTACTTC